This entry lists 16 T cell receptor beta chains sequenced from one sample in a study of blood T cell repertoires in COVID-19. Generated by immunoSEQ multiplex PCR, the TCRdb table keeps only in-frame clones and is missing some. The table lists roughly 280,000 clones, 85% to 95% of them singletons, with around 2.8% in the top ten. The material sequenced was PBMCs or T cells enriched from blood (not recorded which). Receptors originate from a man aged 40-55 years who had been exposed to COVID-19.

V gene TRBV9 combines with J gene TRBJ2-1, with unresolved D. The V gene's germline CDR1 is SGDLS and CDR2 YYNGEE. V lost 3 bases, J lost 4 bases, and 8 bases lay in between. The CDR3 runs to 13 residues. CDR3 coding DNA: TGTGCCAGCAGCGGGGCCCCTTACAATGAGCAGTTCTTC. Its translation is CASSGAPYNEQFF.

The rearrangement links TRBV28 to TRBJ1-4; TRBD1 matches 8 bases. Germline CDR1 and CDR2: MDHEN and SYDVKM. The CDR3 is 12 residues long. V lost 6 bases and J lost 6; bases outside the gene matches: 0. The CDR3 DNA is TGTGCCAGCAGGGGACAGGATGAAAAACTGTTTTTT. Protein: CASRGQDEKLFF.

The V call is TRBV30, the J call TRBJ2-7; 12 bases agree with TRBD1. Germline V gene lookup returns CDR1 GTSNPN and CDR2 SVGIG (reference sequence). Trimming cost V 3 bases and J 7 bases; bases outside gene matches: 4. This CDR3 spans 13 amino acids. The CDR3 nucleotides read TGTGCCTGGAGCGCGGGACAGGGGGCTGAGCAGTACTTC. Protein product: CAWSAGQGAEQYF.

The chain recombines TRBV2 with TRBJ2-1; D not resolved. V dropped 10 bases and J dropped 7 bases, with 14 bases sitting between them. The CDR3 runs 12 residues. Germline V lookup: CDR1 SNHLY, CDR2 FYNNEI. The CDR3 region is CANLKLVNEQFF. As DNA, the CDR3 is TGTGCCAACCTTAAACTTGTTAATGAGCAGTTCTTC.

V and J are TRBV11-1 and TRBJ2-7; TRBD1 matches 8 bases. Trimming at V came to 5 bases and at J to 7 bases, leaving 10 bases not matched to a gene. Germline CDR1 SGHAT, CDR2 FQDESV (reference sequence). The CDR3 consists of 14 residues. CDR3 amino acids: CASSHSGTGWEQYF. The CDR3 DNA reads as TGTGCCAGCAGCCACTCCGGGACAGGCTGGGAGCAGTACTTC.

This chain links TRBV11-2 with TRBJ1-4, with D hard to call. Germline values: CDR1 SGHAT, CDR2 FQNNGV. The CDR3 has 12 amino acids. Between the trimmed V and J ends, which lost 11 bases and 7 bases, there was a span of 14 bases. CDR3 sequence reads: CASSSGREKLFF. The CDR3 region has the DNA TGTGCCTCCAGCTCGGGTCGTGAAAAACTGTTTTTT.

The chain has TRBV27 and TRBJ2-7; 7 bases are a match to TRBD2. The junction had 7 bases not matched to a gene; V was cut back by 0 bases and J by 2 bases. The germline V gene has CDR1 MNHEY and CDR2 SMNVEV (reference sequence). The CDR3 has 16 amino acids. DNA for the CDR3: TGTGCCAGCAGTTTATCCCTGGGGGGGGTCCCCTACGAGCAGTACTTC. This sequence encodes CASSLSLGGVPYEQYF.

The CDR3 loop reads CSVEDRRYGYTF. The DNA for the CDR3 is TGCAGCGTTGAAGATCGGAGGTATGGCTACACCTTC. This chain connects TRBV29-1 to TRBJ1-2; no reliable D call. In germline, CDR1 is SQVTM, CDR2 ANQGSEA. The CDR3 has 12 residues. The germline V and J ends were trimmed by 0 bases and 5 bases, with 7 bases remaining between them.

This clone has just one count. This chain connects TRBV12-5 to TRBJ1-1; D is ambiguous. Germline CDR1 LGHNT, CDR2 FRNRAP. Between the trimmed V and J ends, which lost 7 bases and 1 base, there was a span of 10 bases. This CDR3 contains 13 residues. In nucleotides, the CDR3 is TGTGCTAGTGCTACCGAGGGGAACACTGAAGCTTTCTTT. It is translated as CASATEGNTEAFF.

This clone has just one count. For the CDR3, the DNA is TGCGCCAGCAGCTTGGGACAGGGGCGTGAAAAACTGTTTTTT. It is translated as CASSLGQGREKLFF. The chain has TRBV5-1 and TRBJ1-4; 8 nucleotides line up with TRBD1. Looked up from germline, CDR1 is SGHRS and CDR2 is YFSETQ. V gave up 0 bases and J gave up 7 bases; unmatched junction bases: 2. This CDR3 is built from 14 residues. Combining the CDR3 with reference TRBV5-1 and TRBJ1-4 gives the whole variable domain KAGVTQTPRYLIKTRGQQVTLSCSPISGHRSVSWYQQTPGQGLQFLFEYFSETQRNKGNFPGRFSGRQFSNSRSEMNVSTLELGDSALYLCASSLGQGREKLFFGSGTQLSVL.

This rearrangement joins TRBV29-1 to TRBJ1-1; weak D call: TRBD1 (6 bases). The CDR3 extends over 12 amino acids. Germline CDR1 SQVTM, CDR2 ANQGSEA. The CDR3 spells CRATGYDTEAFF. The CDR3 DNA sequence: TGCAGAGCTACAGGGTACGACACTGAAGCTTTCTTT.

The table lists this clone with a count of one. J is TRBJ2-7 and V is TRBV3-1 (or the pseudogene TRBV3-2), with D uncertain. Looked up from germline, CDR1 is LGHDT and CDR2 is YNNKEL (reference sequence). The germline V and J ends were trimmed by 2 bases and 9 bases, with 14 bases remaining between them. This CDR3 has 13 residues. CDR3 sequence reads: CASSQRDTAWQYF. The CDR3 DNA reads TGTGCCAGCAGCCAACGTGACACCGCATGGCAGTACTTC.

The gene calls are TRBV5-6 and TRBJ2-7, with TRBD1 as a possible D gene (5 bases). CDR1 and CDR2 (germline): SGHDT, YYEEEE. The CDR3 covers 16 residues. V lost 7 bases and J 3 bases, leaving 23 bases between the germline ends. CDR3 in amino acids: CASADFRAPGDYEQYF. CDR3 bases: TGTGCCAGCGCGGATTTCAGGGCCCCCGGCGACTACGAGCAGTACTTC.

This clone was observed once. The chain couples TRBV28 to TRBJ1-2; TRBD1 matches 8 bases. V shed 5 bases and J 0 bases; nucleotides not matched to a gene: 8. Germline values: CDR1 MDHEN, CDR2 SYDVKM. The CDR3 covers 16 residues. The CDR3 bases are TGTGCCAGCAGTCAGGGGACAGGCGAAACTAACTATGGCTACACCTTC. Translating it yields CASSQGTGETNYGYTF.

V gene TRBV4-1 combines with J gene TRBJ2-7, with D maybe TRBD2 (5 bases). This CDR3 contains 13 residues. Germline V CDR1 and CDR2: MGHRA, YSYEKL. Trimming removed 3 bases from V and 3 bases from J, with 9 bases in between. The CDR3 DNA reads TGCGCCAGCAGCCACCCCCGGGGCTACGAGCAGTACTTC. It encodes CASSHPRGYEQYF.

The chain couples TRBV6-5 to TRBJ1-5; TRBD1 aligns across 8 bases. Germline lookup yields CDR1 MNHEY and CDR2 SVGAGI. CDR3 length equals 14 residues. The V and J ends lost 2 bases and 6 bases, in that order; junction bases with no gene match: 3. The CDR3 is CASSYVTGAQPQHF. In DNA form, the CDR3 reads TGTGCCAGCAGTTACGTGACAGGGGCTCAGCCCCAGCATTTT.